Shown below are 10 T cell receptor beta chains from a single sample sequenced in a study of CXCR3-negative and CXCR3-positive naive CD8 T cells. No antigen has been identified for these receptors. The authors made the TRB cDNA libraries by 5' RACE using UMI labels. TCRdb reprocessed the 5' RACE reads and keeps a single row for each CDR3 protein, giving no DNA. This sample carries roughly 60,000 distinct CDR3 sequences, with around 0.75% going to the ten biggest clones. General study points: Relative to CXCR3-negative naive cells, CXCR3-positive naive cells had more hydrophobic TRB CDR3s.

Sequencing was carried out using naive CXCR3+ CD8+ T cells from blood. The subset denotes: CD45RO-CCR7+CD27+CD95- naive CD8+ T cells expressing CXCR3 (TNR3+). The source of these receptors is a human donor in good health. Some clones in this sample may be carry-over from other donors' samples.

The CDR3 sequence is CASSQDGDMPYGYTF. The chain carries TRBV4-1 and TRBJ1-2. The CDR3 extends over 15 amino acids. CDR1 and CDR2 from the germline V gene are MGHRA and YSYEKL.

Its frequency marks this clonotype as medium-sized. The J gene is TRBJ1-1, the V gene TRBV20-1; TCRdb reports TRBD1, a call that lacks DNA to check it against. Germline V gives CDR1 DFQATT, CDR2 SNEGSKA (reference sequence). The CDR3 has 13 amino acids. CDR3 sequence reads: CSARQGLGTEAFF.

V is TRBV25-1 and J is TRBJ2-3. The germline V gene encodes CDR1 MGHDK and CDR2 SYGVNS. This CDR3 is 14 amino acids long. The CDR3 reads CASSLSAIAGTQYF.

This chain uses TRBV7-9 with TRBJ2-5; there is no DNA to check the TCRdb D call of TRBD1. The CDR3 consists of 15 residues. CDR1 is SEHNR and CDR2 is FQNEAQ in the germline V gene (reference sequence). The chain's CDR3 is CASSLPFPALETQYF. Variable domain in full (rest from reference TRBV7-9 and TRBJ2-5): DTGVSQNPRHKITKRGQNVTFRCDPISEHNRLYWYRQTLGQGPEFLTYFQNEAQLEKSRLLSDRFSAERPKGSFSTLEIQRTEQGDSAMYLCASSLPFPALETQYFGPGTRLLVL.

V is TRBV7-9 and J is TRBJ2-1. CDR1 and CDR2 (germline): SEHNR, FQNEAQ (reference sequence). The CDR3 is 11 residues long. CDR3 region: CASSRDNEQFF. The entire variable domain, with the rest obtained from reference TRBV7-9 and TRBJ2-1, is as follows: DTGVSQNPRHKITKRGQNVTFRCDPISEHNRLYWYRQTLGQGPEFLTYFQNEAQLEKSRLLSDRFSAERPKGSFSTLEIQRTEQGDSAMYLCASSRDNEQFFGPGTRLTVL.

V usage is TRBV14 and J usage is TRBJ2-2. The CDR3 sequence is 14 residues long. Germline values: CDR1 SGHDN, CDR2 FVKESK. The CDR3 loop is CASSLTANTGELFF.

This chain joins TRBV5-1 and TRBJ2-1; TCRdb's D call of TRBD1 is untestable without DNA. From germline, CDR1 is SGHRS and CDR2 YFSETQ. There are 11 residues in the CDR3. The CDR3 loop reads CASSPGVEQFF.

V is TRBV10-3 and J is TRBJ2-7; as DNA is missing, the TRBD1 call by TCRdb cannot be tested. The V gene's germline CDR1 is ENHRY and CDR2 SYGVKD. This CDR3 comprises 12 residues. The CDR3: CAISTGSYEQYF.

The genes are TRBV28 and TRBJ2-7; with no DNA, the TCRdb D assignment of TRBD1 cannot be verified. The length of the CDR3 is 13 residues. Germline V gene sequence: CDR1 MDHEN, CDR2 SYDVKM. CDR3 region: CASSFRSGVEQYF.

V gene TRBV7-9 combines with J gene TRBJ1-1; without DNA, the TCRdb call of TRBD1 cannot be checked. The germline V gene has CDR1 SEHNR and CDR2 FQNEAQ (reference sequence). This CDR3 contains 12 residues. Here the CDR3 reads CASSFRDDEAFF.